Presented here are 14 T cell receptor beta chains from one specimen sequenced in a study of CD8 T cells in Susac syndrome. RNA was extracted with the RNeasy kit, and a quantity of about 0.45 to 1 ug was reverse transcribed using random hexamers. TCRdb used MiXCR to reprocess the immunoSEQ multiplex PCR reads, holding one entry per CDR3 protein. The sample consists of 92,000 or so distinct CDR3 sequences, 95% to 96% of them appearing once. The sample comprised CD8+ T cells from PBMCs. All receptors derive from a human donor with Susac syndrome.

The chain uses TRBV6-2 or TRBV6-3 and TRBJ2-2; no reliable D call. The V and J ends lost 6 bases and 2 bases respectively, with 7 bases between them. CDR3 length equals 13 residues. Per germline, CDR1 MNHEY and CDR2 SVGEGT. The CDR3 DNA reads TGTGCCAGCAGGCAGCCTAACACCGGGGAGCTGTTTTTT. The encoded protein is CASRQPNTGELFF.

J is TRBJ2-5 and V is TRBV27, with D tentatively TRBD1 or TRBD2 (5 bases each). Deletions cut 3 bases from V and 1 base from J, with 9 bases between. CDR1 and CDR2 (germline): MNHEY, SMNVEV (reference sequence). The CDR3 is 14 amino acids. CDR3 amino acids: CASSLPGTQETQYF. CDR3 nucleotides: TGTGCCAGCAGTTTGCCAGGGACCCAAGAGACCCAGTACTTC.

The chain is built from TRBV20-1 and TRBJ1-2; unclear D gene. CDR1 DFQATT and CDR2 SNEGSKA come from the germline V gene (reference sequence). The CDR3 runs 13 residues. The V gene lost 0 bases and the J gene lost 3 bases, with 8 bases spanning the gap. CDR3 amino acids: CSARDWEDYGYTF. DNA for the CDR3: TGCAGTGCTAGAGATTGGGAGGACTATGGCTACACCTTC.

The chain uses TRBV30 and TRBJ1-4; tentative D call: TRBD1 (5 bases). The V end lost 6 bases, the J end lost 7 bases, and 18 bases lay between the germline ends. CDR1 GTSNPN and CDR2 SVGIG come from the germline V gene (reference sequence). CDR3 length: 14 amino acids. The CDR3 sequence is CACPHPGLPEKLFF. In DNA, the CDR3 is TGTGCCTGTCCCCACCCGGGACTGCCTGAAAAACTGTTTTTT.

The chain is built from TRBV7-8 and TRBJ1-4; D is uncertain. CDR1 is SGHVS and CDR2 is FQNEAQ in the germline V gene. Trimming shortened V by 5 bases and J by 8 bases, and 9 bases separated the two germline ends. The CDR3 covers 12 residues. DNA of the CDR3: TGTGCCAGCAGCCCAGGCCGCGAAAAACTGTTTTTT. Translating it yields CASSPGREKLFF. The full variable domain, rest sourced from reference TRBV7-8 and TRBJ1-4, is GAGVSQSPRYKVAKRGQDVALRCDPISGHVSLFWYQQALGQGPEFLTYFQNEAQLDKSGLPSDRFFAERPEGSVSTLKIQRTQQEDSAVYLCASSPGREKLFFGSGTQLSVL.

This sequence joins TRBV4-1 and TRBJ2-1; a possible D gene is TRBD1 (6 bases). The CDR3 is 14 residues long. The germline gives CDR1 MGHRA, CDR2 YSYEKL. Trimming removed 2 bases at V and 10 bases at J, with 15 bases between. CDR3 coding DNA: TGCGCCAGCAGCCAACTACAGGGCTTGGCGGAGCAGTTCTTC. Protein sequence: CASSQLQGLAEQFF.

This sequence joins TRBV6-2 or TRBV6-3 and TRBJ2-7; D is unclear. There are 14 residues in the CDR3. Trimming shortened V by 4 bases and J by 6 bases, and 16 bases separated the two germline ends. The germline CDR1 and CDR2 sequences are MNHEY and SVGEGT. The CDR3 sequence is CASSSSPRALEQYF. CDR3 DNA sequence: TGTGCCAGCAGTTCTTCCCCCCGGGCTCTCGAGCAGTACTTC.

V and J are TRBV29-1 and TRBJ1-4; 11 positions match TRBD1. From germline, CDR1 is SQVTM and CDR2 ANQGSEA. V shed 6 bases, J shed 10 bases, and the junction held 7 bases outside the gene matches. There are 13 residues in the CDR3. The CDR3 reads CSVGQGEVGKLFF. In nucleotides, the CDR3 is TGCAGCGTGGGACAGGGGGAGGTCGGAAAACTGTTTTTT.

The J gene is TRBJ1-5, the V gene TRBV11-2, with 7 positions matching TRBD1. This CDR3 spans 12 amino acids. The ends lost 5 bases at V and 7 bases at J; junction bases unmatched: 2. Germline CDR1 reads SGHAT; CDR2 reads FQNNGV. The CDR3 here is CASSAQGQPQHF. CDR3 sequence (DNA): TGTGCCAGCAGCGCACAGGGGCAGCCCCAGCATTTT. The full variable domain, with the rest looked up from reference TRBV11-2 and TRBJ1-5, is EAGVAQSPRYKIIEKRQSVAFWCNPISGHATLYWYQQILGQGPKLLIQFQNNGVVDDSQLPKDRFSAERLKGVDSTLKIQPAKLEDSAVYLCASSAQGQPQHFGDGTRLSIL.

The rearrangement joins TRBV7-2 to TRBJ1-2; perhaps TRBD1 as D (5 bases). With 4 bases removed from V and 10 bases from J, the gap between germline ends came to 19 bases. Germline V gene sequence: CDR1 SGHTA, CDR2 FQGNSA. The CDR3 loop spans 14 amino acids. CDR3 region: CASSSDRAGLVYTF. DNA of the CDR3: TGTGCCAGCAGCTCAGACCGAGCGGGGCTAGTCTACACCTTC. Full variable domain (missing parts from reference TRBV7-2 and TRBJ1-2): GAGVSQSPSNKVTEKGKDVELRCDPISGHTALYWYRQSLGQGLEFLIYFQGNSAPDKSGLPSDRFSAERTGGSVSTLTIQRTQQEDSAVYLCASSSDRAGLVYTFGSGTRLTVV.

This chain uses TRBV6-2 or TRBV6-3 with TRBJ2-4; unclear D gene. The V end was cut by 0 bases, the J end by 0 bases, with 9 bases between. The CDR3 has 16 amino acids. The germline V gene has CDR1 MNHEY and CDR2 SVGEGT. CDR3 region: CASSYSLEVAKNIQYF. For the CDR3, the DNA is TGTGCCAGCAGTTACTCCCTCGAGGTAGCCAAAAACATTCAGTACTTC.

A single count supports this clonotype. The V gene is TRBV3-1, the J gene TRBJ1-2; no definite D call. The CDR3 has 15 amino acids. V lost 1 base and J lost 3, with 12 bases in between. Looked up from germline, CDR1 is LGHDT and CDR2 is YNNKEL (reference sequence). CDR3 bases: TGTGCCAGCAGCCAAGTTGCTGTCGAGGACTATGGCTACACCTTC. This codes for CASSQVAVEDYGYTF.

The J gene is TRBJ1-4, the V gene TRBV9; D possibly corresponds to TRBD1 (6 bases). The CDR3 is 16 residues long. V dropped 4 bases and J dropped 1 base, with 14 bases sitting between them. CDR1 SGDLS and CDR2 YYNGEE come from the germline V gene. The CDR3 is CASSPGGGGTNEKLFF. The CDR3 coding sequence is TGTGCCAGCAGCCCGGGAGGGGGGGGAACTAATGAAAAACTGTTTTTT.

A single count supports this clonotype. V and J are TRBV28 and TRBJ2-7, with TRBD2 as a possible D gene (6 bases). Germline V gives CDR1 MDHEN, CDR2 SYDVKM. The V end lost 6 bases, the J end lost 6 bases, and 15 bases lay between the germline ends. The CDR3 is 13 residues long. Here the CDR3 reads CASSHGGLGEQYF. The CDR3 DNA reads TGTGCCAGCAGCCACGGAGGGTTGGGCGAGCAGTACTTC.